This TCR beta chain was documented in a study of long-term antiretroviral therapy in people with HIV (dated by TCRdb to the early 2020s). General notes on the study: The earliest samples were collected about a decade before the 2015 WHO recommendation for immediate ART, when ART was typically delayed until CD4 counts fell. A retrospective serial study tested whether ART initiation and durable HIV suppression were associated with changes in peripheral blood TRB repertoire composition and diversity. A total of roughly 200 cryopreserved PBMC samples came from a few dozen adults with confirmed HIV infection and were collected serially over a mean of roughly six years (range 1-12). Among the 25 to 30 participants with HIV, roughly eleven were female. No cross-contamination during QIAcube processing turned up in test extractions that ran a monoclonal T-cell line alongside approximately 35 polyclonal samples. Points the paper makes about the study in general: Because PBMC availability was limited, only the TCR beta chain was sequenced, with no alpha chain pairing. At every time point, the repertoire was dominated by expanded TRB clones first identified before ART initiation, although this dominance fluctuated and, in many PLHIV, declined after ART. Inferences about post-ART repertoire changes were limited because no data were available on ART adherence, viral resistance or therapy changes. HIV repertoires had narrower CDR3 length ranges than controls, and the network structure suggested an antigen-experienced repertoire that shifted only slightly toward naive after ART. ART initiation was associated with a significant increase in TRB diversity, but diversity stayed significantly below transplant donor controls even after long-term ART. Because cell numbers in pre-ART samples were limited, unsorted PBMC were profiled instead of sorted CD4+ and CD8+ T cells. The samples span the years 2004 to 2017, and the ART regimens used at that time may not be as effective as current regimens.

V is shortened by 7 bases, J by 6 bases, and the region joining them spans 18 bases. Reading from cysteine to phenylalanine, the CDR3 counts 13 amino acids. The only DNA kept is the CDR3, 39 bases in frame from the first base. CDR1 and CDR2, looked up from the germline V gene, are SQVTM and ANQGSEA. Inclusion was restricted to participants for whom at least one PBMC sample before ART initiation and at least two post-ART samples were available. Every participant with HIV received treatment in the United States of America. Before DNA extraction, cryopreserved samples of roughly 1-10 million PBMC were thawed and washed. At the time of the earliest PBMC sample, participants with HIV were aged between roughly 20 and 60 years. Per participant, PBMC samples came from 1-4 timepoints prior to ART initiation and 2-8 timepoints following ART initiation, for a median of 7 samples. For every participant, serial HIV viral load, CD4+ T-cell count, ART history and demographic data were obtained. Genomic DNA was extracted from unsorted PBMC with a Qiagen kit on a QIAcube, with processing performed in batches of 12 samples.

As for this clone: It lacks a known antigen. Per-nucleotide qualities are absent, and no much larger clonotype sits a single base away.

The immunoSEQ hsTCRB v3.0 assay was used at survey level resolution to sequence the TRB variable region. A depth of roughly 40,000-55,000 T-cell genomes per sample was targeted for TRB sequencing. TRB libraries were pooled and sequenced on an Illumina MiSeq using a v3 150-cycle kit. For the original study's pipeline: Repertoire analysis ran in R within a reproducible Nextflow workflow covering QC, data transformation and analysis. LymphoSeq2, an R package for exploring AIRR-Seq data, was used to implement custom analyses. A few samples yielding fewer than 5000 total TRB sequences were excluded, leaving approximately 200 analyzed HIV repertoires. Among the approximately 200 retained HIV repertoires, 59 were collected before ART initiation and 120 to 130 were collected after ART initiation. Repertoires were downsampled to 5000 TRB nucleotide sequences, with summary statistics averaged over 100 downsampling iterations. Only TRB sequences with CDR3 regions of at least seven amino acids were retained for analysis. Diversity was assessed using a clonality score derived from Shannon entropy and using the Gini coefficient. Repertoire networks linked the top 5000 CDR3 amino acid sequences whenever two sequences differed by an edit distance of one. GLIPH2 predicted antigen specificity groups and MHC restriction for TRB CDR3 amino acid sequences. To flag known CMV, EBV, HIV or tissue antigen associations, CDR3 amino acid sequences were matched against VDJdb and McPAS-TCR. Pre-ART, post-ART and control groups were compared with Wilcoxon signed-rank tests and Holm-Bonferroni correction. TCRdb's version of the immuneACCESS table is confined to in-frame rearrangements and falls short of the full clone set. An unresolved V gene accounts for under half of the shortfall where checked; the remainder is of unknown origin. From that table come the V and J calls and clone size; the DNA was used to work out D and trimming. This sample has some 15,000 clones in its table, and 88% of those were observed once. The ten largest account for 12% of the sample.

The sample in question was unsorted PBMCs, obtained 0.7 years before starting antiretroviral therapy. The receptor comes from a man aged 45 to 65 with HIV. The sequence is built from TRBV29-1 and TRBJ1-2; TRBD1 might be the D gene, on 6 matching bases. The CDR3 protein is CSGGQASPNGYTF. Read as DNA, the sequence is TGCAGCGGGGGACAAGCCTCACCTAATGGCTACACCTTC.